This T cell receptor (beta chain) is drawn from a study of monozygotic twins with inflammatory bowel disease. General study results and limits: Similarity of repertoires did not differ between concordant and discordant twins, possibly from limited power. IBD-affected twins scored below their healthy co-twins in TCRbeta diversity (inverse Simpson).

TCRdb reworked the 5' RACE reads into one entry per CDR3 protein, no DNA. The data show about 110,000 distinct CDR3 sequences, and the top ten clones hold 9.5% to 15%. This clonotype counts as medium-sized (0.01 to 0.1%) by frequency. What it recognizes is unknown. This CDR3 comprises 16 residues. The germline CDR1 and CDR2 sequences are MNHEY and SVGAGI. The origin of this receptor is a human donor with ulcerative colitis or Crohn's disease, or a healthy co-twin of an affected twin (not recorded which). The specimen was blood. This chain connects TRBV6-5 to TRBJ2-3; TCRdb calls TRBD2, which cannot be checked without DNA. CDR3 amino acids: CASSYSAGNSADTQYF.